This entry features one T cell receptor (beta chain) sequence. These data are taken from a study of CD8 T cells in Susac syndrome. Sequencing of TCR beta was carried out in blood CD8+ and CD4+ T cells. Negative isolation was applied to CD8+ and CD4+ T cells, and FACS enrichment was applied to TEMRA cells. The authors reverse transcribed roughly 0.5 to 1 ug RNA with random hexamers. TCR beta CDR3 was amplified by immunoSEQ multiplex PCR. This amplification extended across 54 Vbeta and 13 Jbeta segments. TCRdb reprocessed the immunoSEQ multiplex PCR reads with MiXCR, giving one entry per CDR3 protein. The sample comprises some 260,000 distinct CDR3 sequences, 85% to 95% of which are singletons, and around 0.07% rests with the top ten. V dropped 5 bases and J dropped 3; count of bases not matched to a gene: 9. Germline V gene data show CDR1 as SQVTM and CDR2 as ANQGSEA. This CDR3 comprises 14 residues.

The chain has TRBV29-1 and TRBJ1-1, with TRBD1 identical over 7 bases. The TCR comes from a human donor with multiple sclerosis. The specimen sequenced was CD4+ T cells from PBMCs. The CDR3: CSVKQGVGDTEAFF. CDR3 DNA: TGCAGCGTTAAGCAGGGGGTCGGTGACACTGAAGCTTTCTTT.